This passage covers 27 T cell receptor beta chains from one sample sequenced in a study of T cells after yellow fever vaccination. TCRdb fed the 5' RACE reads into MiXCR, producing one record per CDR3 protein. The data contain around 590,000 distinct CDR3 sequences, 12% of them singletons. The starting material was PBMCs, obtained on the day of the yellow fever booster vaccination. All receptors come from a man younger than 40 who received the YFV17D yellow fever vaccine.

This chain uses TRBV5-1 with TRBJ2-2, with 13 bases aligning to TRBD2. The CDR3 spans 20 residues. CDR1 and CDR2 (germline): SGHRS, YFSETQ. V was pared by 3 bases and J by 1 base, with 12 bases of the junction left unmatched. DNA of the CDR3: TGCGCCAGCAGCTCTCACTGGACTAGCGGGAGACCTAAGAACACCGGGGAGCTGTTTTTT. This codes for CASSSHWTSGRPKNTGELFF.

The chain is built from TRBV3-1 and TRBJ2-1, with D perhaps TRBD2 (6 bases). The CDR3 consists of 17 residues. CDR1 and CDR2 from the germline V gene are LGHDT and YNNKEL (reference sequence). The V and J ends lost 3 bases and 1 base respectively, with 16 bases between them. The CDR3 DNA reads as TGTGCCAGCAGCCATGACCCTCTGACTAGTTCCTACAATGAGCAGTTCTTC. Translation gives CASSHDPLTSSYNEQFF.

V is TRBV9 and J is TRBJ2-5, with D maybe TRBD1 (7 bases). The CDR3 totals 16 residues. V was clipped by 3 bases and J by 1 base, with 16 bases between them. CDR1 is SGDLS and CDR2 is YYNGEE in the germline V gene. The CDR3 nucleotides are TGTGCCAGCAGCGACGGGGACAGCGGGCTCCAAGAGACCCAGTACTTC. Amino acid sequence: CASSDGDSGLQETQYF. The full variable domain, completed using reference TRBV9 and TRBJ2-5, is DSGVTQTPKHLITATGQRVTLRCSPRSGDLSVYWYQQSLDQGLQFLIQYYNGEERAKGNILERFSAQQFPDLHSELNLSSLELGDSALYFCASSDGDSGLQETQYFGPGTRLLVL.

The chain couples TRBV4-3 to TRBJ1-6, with D possibly being TRBD1 (6 bases). V lost 3 bases and J 10 bases, leaving 16 bases between the germline ends. This CDR3 comprises 15 residues. Germline V gene lookup returns CDR1 LGHNA and CDR2 YSLEER. The CDR3 DNA is TGCGCCAGCAGCCATTCCCATTCTCAGGGGTCACCCCTCCACTTT. Protein: CASSHSHSQGSPLHF.

The chain couples TRBV4-3 to TRBJ2-7; weak D call: TRBD2 (5 bases). The CDR3 consists of 15 residues. V lost 0 bases and J 0 bases, leaving 9 bases between the germline ends. The germline gives CDR1 LGHNA, CDR2 YSLEER. This CDR3 is CASSQEDFSSYEQYF. CDR3 coding DNA: TGCGCCAGCAGCCAAGAGGACTTCAGCTCCTACGAGCAGTACTTC.

This clonotype was detected a few times. J is TRBJ2-1 and V is TRBV27, with 12 bases that match TRBD2. Looked up from germline, CDR1 is MNHEY and CDR2 is SMNVEV (reference sequence). CDR3 length: 17 amino acids. Trimming removed 3 bases from V and 2 bases from J; junction bases left unmatched: 5. The CDR3 loop reads CASSLTSGGSTYNEQFF. CDR3 in DNA: TGTGCCAGCAGTTTGACTAGCGGGGGTTCGACCTACAATGAGCAGTTCTTC.

This clonotype appeared a few times. The chain combines TRBV5-1 with TRBJ2-1; TRBD1 is a possible D gene (6 bases). The germline gives CDR1 SGHRS, CDR2 YFSETQ. This CDR3 has 12 residues. Trimming took off 5 bases at V and 9 bases at J, with 12 bases between the two ends. The CDR3 nucleotides read TGCGCCAGCAGGGGAACAGGGACTGAGCAGTTCTTC. Amino acid sequence: CASRGTGTEQFF.

This clonotype occurred a few times. The chain carries TRBV7-2 and TRBJ2-5; D remains unclear. V lost 6 bases and J 2 bases, leaving 13 bases between the germline ends. CDR1 and CDR2 from the germline V gene are SGHTA and FQGNSA. The CDR3 has 14 residues. The CDR3 DNA follows: TGTGCCAGCAGTCCAATACGCGGTCAAGAGACCCAGTACTTC. It is translated as CASSPIRGQETQYF.

This clonotype turned up a few times. This chain joins TRBV19 and TRBJ2-3; no definite D call. Per the germline V gene, CDR1 is LNHDA and CDR2 is SQIVND (reference sequence). The V end lost 5 bases, the J end lost 1 base, and 19 bases lay between the germline ends. The CDR3 has 17 amino acids. The CDR3 loop reads CASSPSTPVYGTDTQYF. The CDR3 region has the DNA TGTGCCAGTAGTCCGTCGACGCCGGTTTACGGCACAGATACGCAGTATTTT.

The V gene is TRBV7-8, the J gene TRBJ2-1; TRBD2 agrees at 13 bases. The CDR3 extends over 17 amino acids. The J segment lost 3 bases and the V segment lost 5 bases, leaving 7 bases of the junction unmatched. Germline loops: CDR1 SGHVS, CDR2 FQNEAQ. CDR3 coding DNA: TGTGCCAGCAGCAGAAGGACTAGCGGGAGTGTCTACAATGAGCAGTTCTTC. Its protein is CASSRRTSGSVYNEQFF. Together with reference TRBV7-8 and TRBJ2-1, the CDR3 gives the full variable domain: GAGVSQSPRYKVAKRGQDVALRCDPISGHVSLFWYQQALGQGPEFLTYFQNEAQLDKSGLPSDRFFAERPEGSVSTLKIQRTQQEDSAVYLCASSRRTSGSVYNEQFFGPGTRLTVL.

This clonotype was counted ten times or more. The chain couples TRBV7-2 to TRBJ1-1; the D is unclear. V lost 1 base to trimming and J lost 8 bases, with 2 bases between them. The CDR3 has 10 amino acids. Germline values: CDR1 SGHTA, CDR2 FQGNSA. Here the CDR3 reads CASSLVEAFF. As DNA, the CDR3 is TGTGCCAGCAGCTTAGTGGAAGCTTTCTTT.

This clonotype was picked up many times. The rearrangement joins TRBV7-9 to TRBJ2-4, with 9 bases aligning to TRBD1. The CDR3 extends over 16 amino acids. Germline trimming cut 5 bases from V and 0 bases from J; bases unmatched to any gene: 5. The V gene's germline CDR1 is SEHNR and CDR2 FQNEAQ (reference sequence). This CDR3 reads CASSLGQGLAKNIQYF. The CDR3 DNA follows: TGTGCCAGCAGCCTGGGACAGGGCCTAGCCAAAAACATTCAGTACTTC. Based on the CDR3 plus reference TRBV7-9 and TRBJ2-4, the full variable domain is DTGVSQNPRHKITKRGQNVTFRCDPISEHNRLYWYRQTLGQGPEFLTYFQNEAQLEKSRLLSDRFSAERPKGSFSTLEIQRTEQGDSAMYLCASSLGQGLAKNIQYFGAGTRLSVL.

This chain links TRBV11-2 with TRBJ2-4; 12 positions match TRBD2. The V segment lost 0 bases and the J segment 8 bases; nucleotides outside the gene matches: 5. The CDR3 length is 16 residues. Germline V lookup: CDR1 SGHAT, CDR2 FQNNGV. The CDR3 here is CASSLELTSGSDIQYF. The CDR3 DNA follows: TGTGCCAGCAGCTTAGAACTGACTAGCGGGAGTGACATTCAGTACTTC.

A few counts support this clonotype. The chain has TRBV7-2 and TRBJ2-3, with 13 bases identical to TRBD2. The CDR3 consists of 20 residues. J was trimmed by 9 bases and V by 4 bases; bases with no gene match: 22. Germline assignment: CDR1 SGHTA and CDR2 FQGNSA. CDR3 amino acids: CASSSSIGGLAGVKTPTQYF. The CDR3 DNA is TGTGCCAGCAGCTCCTCGATCGGTGGACTAGCGGGAGTCAAAACGCCGACGCAGTATTTT.

In its sample, this clonotype was seen a few times. The chain combines TRBV20-1 with TRBJ2-7; 7 nucleotides line up with TRBD2. The V segment lost 2 bases and the J segment 0 bases; nucleotides outside the gene matches: 19. Germline V gene data show CDR1 as DFQATT and CDR2 as SNEGSKA (reference sequence). CDR3 length equals 19 residues. CDR3: CSARSNRDYHTGGSYEQYF. The CDR3 bases are TGCAGTGCTAGAAGTAACCGGGACTACCACACCGGCGGCTCCTACGAGCAGTACTTC.

In its sample, this clonotype was seen many times. For the CDR3, the DNA is TGCAGCGTTGCTTCACTAGCGGGAGACGATGAGCAGTTCTTC. Translated, it gives CSVASLAGDDEQFF. This chain connects TRBV29-1 to TRBJ2-1, with 11 bases aligning to TRBD2. Germline V gene lookup returns CDR1 SQVTM and CDR2 ANQGSEA. The CDR3 length is 14 residues. V shed 4 bases, J shed 8 bases, and the junction held 7 bases outside the gene matches.

The chain links TRBV7-9 to TRBJ2-1; TRBD1 aligns across 10 bases. The CDR3 extends over 15 amino acids. Germline V CDR1 and CDR2: SEHNR, FQNEAQ (reference sequence). J lost 6 bases, V lost 4 bases, and 6 bases had no gene match. The CDR3, as DNA: TGTGCCAGCAGCTCGGGACAGGGGTGGAGCAATGAGCAGTTCTTC. Its protein product is CASSSGQGWSNEQFF.

This clonotype was recorded once. The chain carries TRBV18 and TRBJ2-1; D is possibly TRBD2 (7 bases). V dropped 3 bases and J dropped 3 bases, with 12 bases sitting between them. This CDR3 region has 15 residues. Germline assignment: CDR1 KGHSH and CDR2 LQKENI. The CDR3 loop is CASSPMGGLYNEQFF. The CDR3, as DNA: TGTGCCAGCTCACCTATGGGGGGGCTCTACAATGAGCAGTTCTTC.

This clonotype was detected a few times. The chain recombines TRBV6-5 with TRBJ2-6; 8 nucleotides align to TRBD1. Germline values: CDR1 MNHEY, CDR2 SVGAGI. V lost 4 bases to trimming and J lost 16 bases; unmatched junction nucleotides: 6. This CDR3 has 12 amino acids. DNA of the CDR3: TGTGCCAGCAGTTTTCAGGGGGCGAGGCTGACTTTC. It yields the protein CASSFQGARLTF.

This clonotype was recorded a few times. J is TRBJ2-5 and V is TRBV29-1; D may correspond to TRBD1 or TRBD2 (6 bases each). Looked up from germline, CDR1 is SQVTM and CDR2 is ANQGSEA. V lost 7 bases to trimming and J lost 4 bases, with 13 bases between them. CDR3 length equals 12 residues. The CDR3 nucleotides are TGCAGCGCGGGGGCTGCCCGAGAGACCCAGTACTTC. It specifies CSAGAARETQYF.

Ten or more counts support this clonotype. V usage is TRBV20-1 and J usage is TRBJ2-7, with 7 positions matching TRBD2. J lost 2 bases, V lost 3 bases, and 13 bases had no gene match. Germline loops: CDR1 DFQATT, CDR2 SNEGSKA (reference sequence). The CDR3 spans 16 residues. CDR3: CSASNLGGSMTYEQYF. The CDR3, as DNA: TGCAGTGCTAGTAACCTGGGCGGGAGTATGACCTACGAGCAGTACTTC.

The CDR3 region is CASSQDGMGNSPLHF. In nucleotides, the CDR3 is TGCGCCAGCAGCCAAGATGGTATGGGTAATTCACCCCTCCACTTT. V usage is TRBV4-3 and J usage is TRBJ1-6; D unresolved. Per the germline V gene, CDR1 is LGHNA and CDR2 is YSLEER. The CDR3 loop spans 15 amino acids. The germline V and J ends were trimmed by 0 bases and 6 bases, with 9 bases remaining between them.

This chain uses TRBV24-1 with TRBJ2-2; no reliable D call. This CDR3 has 14 amino acids. Germline CDR1 is KGHDR and CDR2 is SFDVKD. Trimming took off 5 bases at V and 1 base at J, with 7 bases between the two ends. The CDR3 loop is CATSGKVNTGELFF. DNA of the CDR3: TGTGCCACCAGTGGAAAGGTGAACACCGGGGAGCTGTTTTTT.

This clonotype was counted at least ten times. The chain carries TRBV7-6 and TRBJ2-1; no reliable D call. With 0 bases removed from V and 5 bases from J, the gap between germline ends came to 5 bases. Germline-derived CDR1 and CDR2 are SGHVS and FNYEAQ. The CDR3 length is 13 residues. This CDR3 reads CASSLAQNNEQFF. The DNA of the CDR3 is TGTGCCAGCAGCTTAGCACAGAACAATGAGCAGTTCTTC.

This clonotype has a count of ten or more. The J gene is TRBJ2-7, the V gene TRBV29-1; D is ambiguous. The CDR3 spans 12 residues. Germline V gene lookup returns CDR1 SQVTM and CDR2 ANQGSEA. Between the trimmed V and J ends, which lost 4 bases and 0 bases, there was a span of 7 bases. This CDR3 reads CSVVYNSYEQYF. CDR3 DNA: TGCAGCGTTGTGTACAACTCCTACGAGCAGTACTTC.

This clonotype was found many times. The chain has TRBV6-2 or TRBV6-3 and TRBJ2-1; D is unresolved. Germline V gene data show CDR1 as MNHEY and CDR2 as SVGEGT. Trimming cost V 2 bases and J 4 bases, with 12 bases left between them. The CDR3 runs 15 residues. DNA for the CDR3: TGTGCCAGCAGTTACGGGAAGTCCCGGTACAATGAGCAGTTCTTC. It translates to CASSYGKSRYNEQFF.

V gene TRBV28 combines with J gene TRBJ2-1; 7 bases line up with TRBD1. V trimming: 5 bases; J trimming: 7 bases; junction bases outside the gene matches: 11. CDR3 length: 15 residues. CDR1 is MDHEN, CDR2 SYDVKM, per germline. CDR3 nucleotide sequence: TGTGCCAGCAGTCTGGCCGGGACAGCAACAAATGAGCAGTTCTTC. Its protein product is CASSLAGTATNEQFF.